The 26 T cell receptor beta chains below all came from one sample that was sequenced in a study of T-cell memory formation after mild COVID-19. TCRdb ran MiXCR on the 5' RACE reads and lists one entry per CDR3 protein. Altogether hundreds of thousands of distinct CDR3 sequences are present, about 15% being singletons, with the ten largest covering around 3.7%. Sequencing was performed on PBMCs or a T cell subset sorted from them (not recorded which). The receptor set was obtained from a man younger than 35 who had mild COVID-19 (a few samples of this study predate the infection). Cell type and time point are not known.

V and J are TRBV29-1 and TRBJ2-5; D may be TRBD2 (6 bases). V lost 3 bases and J 5 bases, leaving 16 bases between the germline ends. The V gene's germline CDR1 is SQVTM and CDR2 ANQGSEA. This CDR3 spans 14 amino acids. The CDR3 coding sequence is TGCAGCGTTGAGTCCGGACTACGAGGGGAGACCCAGTACTTC. It yields the protein CSVESGLRGETQYF.

This clonotype was detected only a few times. This sequence joins TRBV27 and TRBJ1-2; the match to TRBD1 covers 9 bases. V dropped 3 bases and J dropped 9; count of bases not matched to a gene: 5. Germline lookup yields CDR1 MNHEY and CDR2 SMNVEV (reference sequence). The CDR3 covers 13 residues. CDR3 in amino acids: CASSLETGGSYTF. CDR3 DNA: TGTGCCAGCAGTTTGGAGACAGGGGGGAGCTACACCTTC.

This clonotype appeared a few times. This rearrangement joins TRBV12-3 or TRBV12-4 to TRBJ1-2; TRBD1 agrees at 12 bases. V trimming: 6 bases; J trimming: 7 bases; junction bases outside the gene matches: 9. The CDR3 consists of 15 residues. The CDR3 bases are TGTGCCAGCAGCGACCGGGACAGGGGGCATGGTGGCTACACCTTC. Translating gives CASSDRDRGHGGYTF.

This rearrangement joins TRBV5-1 to TRBJ2-7, with D possibly matching TRBD2 (5 bases). Germline V gives CDR1 SGHRS, CDR2 YFSETQ. This CDR3 contains 14 residues. Trimming removed 7 bases from V and 4 bases from J, with 18 bases in between. The CDR3, as DNA: TGCGCCAGCCGACCCCCCGGCGGCGGGTACGAGCAGTACTTC. It codes for CASRPPGGGYEQYF.

V is TRBV20-1 and J is TRBJ2-3; D gene unclear. The CDR3 length is 15 residues. Trimming took 1 base from V and 0 from J, leaving 11 bases between them. Germline loops: CDR1 DFQATT, CDR2 SNEGSKA (reference sequence). CDR3 protein: CSARAPRVSTDTQYF. The CDR3 DNA reads TGCAGTGCTAGAGCTCCGCGAGTAAGCACAGATACGCAGTATTTT.

This clonotype appeared many times. This chain links TRBV12-3 or TRBV12-4 with TRBJ2-7; D might be TRBD1 or TRBD2, each matching 6 bases. V dropped 6 bases and J dropped 1 base, with 22 bases sitting between them. The CDR3 is 17 residues long. The CDR3 bases are TGTGCCAGCAGCAAACTACAGGGAGGAGGAATGTCCTACGAGCAGTACTTC. Encoded protein: CASSKLQGGGMSYEQYF.

This clonotype was seen more than once but under ten times. The chain combines TRBV29-1 with TRBJ1-1; D is unclear. Trimming removed 2 bases from V and 2 bases from J, with 9 bases in between. The CDR3 covers 13 residues. Germline-derived CDR1 and CDR2 are SQVTM and ANQGSEA. The CDR3 DNA sequence: TGCAGCGTTGAACCGGTAATCAACACTGAAGCTTTCTTT. Its protein is CSVEPVINTEAFF.

This clonotype was counted a few times. The chain couples TRBV25-1 to TRBJ1-4, with TRBD1 matching over 8 bases. V trimming: 5 bases; J trimming: 6 bases; junction bases outside the gene matches: 5. In germline, CDR1 is MGHDK, CDR2 SYGVNS. This CDR3 spans 14 amino acids. The DNA for the CDR3 is TGTGCCAGCAGTAACACAGGGGGGTATGAAAAACTGTTTTTT. This codes for CASSNTGGYEKLFF.

This clonotype came up many times. The chain combines TRBV6-2 or TRBV6-3 with TRBJ1-2, with 10 bases that match TRBD1. The CDR3 has 13 amino acids. The germline CDR1 and CDR2 sequences are MNHEY and SVGEGT. After removal of 6 bases from V and 9 bases from J, the junction contained 7 bases not matched to a gene. The CDR3 protein is CASRPGQGFRYTF. The CDR3 coding sequence is TGTGCCAGCAGACCGGGACAGGGGTTTCGCTACACCTTC.

This clonotype was detected a few times. The rearrangement uses TRBV28 and TRBJ2-3; D perhaps matches TRBD1 (5 bases). The CDR3 extends over 12 amino acids. Germline-derived CDR1 and CDR2 are MDHEN and SYDVKM. V was trimmed by 5 bases and J by 10 bases, leaving 13 bases between them. In nucleotides, the CDR3 is TGTGCCAGCAGTGAATGGATGGGGCCGCAGTATTTT. Amino acids: CASSEWMGPQYF. Drawing the rest from reference TRBV28 and TRBJ2-3, the complete variable domain is DVKVTQSSRYLVKRTGEKVFLECVQDMDHENMFWYRQDPGLGLRLIYFSYDVKMKEKGDIPEGYSVSREKKERFSLILESASTNQTSMYLCASSEWMGPQYFGPGTRLTVL.

V is TRBV6-6 and J is TRBJ1-2; D not resolved. The germline gives CDR1 MNHNY, CDR2 SVGAGI (reference sequence). This CDR3 spans 10 amino acids. Trimming left V 6 bases short and J 7 bases short, with 6 bases between. The CDR3 DNA is TGTGCCAGCAGCCGGAGTGGCTACACCTTC. This codes for CASSRSGYTF.

The chain carries TRBV4-3 and TRBJ1-5; no firm D call. From germline, CDR1 is LGHNA and CDR2 YSLEER. There are 14 residues in the CDR3. Trimming cost V 0 bases and J 3 bases, with 6 bases left between them. CDR3 in DNA: TGCGCCAGCAGCCAAGATTACTACAATCAGCCCCAGCATTTT. Amino acids: CASSQDYYNQPQHF.

The V and J genes are TRBV2 and TRBJ1-5; D may be TRBD1 (6 bases). Trimming left V 1 base short and J 7 bases short, with 14 bases between. The CDR3 is 15 residues long. CDR1 and CDR2 (germline): SNHLY, FYNNEI. The CDR3 DNA reads TGTGCCAGCAGTGAAGGTTTAGGGGGTACCCAGCCCCAGCATTTT. Protein product: CASSEGLGGTQPQHF.

This clonotype has a handful of counts. The chain joins TRBV7-9 to TRBJ1-5; 7 bases map to TRBD1. CDR3 size: 15 residues. Unmatched junction bases numbered 8, after V lost 5 bases and J lost 4 bases. CDR1 is SEHNR, CDR2 FQNEAQ, per germline (reference sequence). CDR3 bases: TGTGCCAGCAGCCCCGACAGGGTCGGTAATCAGCCCCAGCATTTT. Protein product: CASSPDRVGNQPQHF.

The table lists this clonotype with a few counts. This chain connects TRBV11-2 to TRBJ1-1, with D possibly TRBD1 on 6 matching bases. The CDR3 totals 15 residues. V was pared by 7 bases and J by 4 bases, with 19 bases between. Per germline, CDR1 SGHAT and CDR2 FQNNGV. CDR3 in DNA: TGTGCCAGCAAAACCGGTGGGCAGGGGAGCACTGAAGCTTTCTTT. Amino acid sequence: CASKTGGQGSTEAFF.

The gene calls are TRBV30 and TRBJ2-5; 7 bases agree with TRBD2. V lost 4 bases to trimming and J lost 5 bases; unmatched junction nucleotides: 4. The CDR3 runs to 12 residues. Germline V gene data show CDR1 as GTSNPN and CDR2 as SVGIG (reference sequence). The CDR3 protein is CAWTQGGETQYF. The DNA for the CDR3 is TGTGCCTGGACGCAGGGAGGGGAGACCCAGTACTTC.

This clonotype has just a few counts. This chain joins TRBV24-1 and TRBJ2-5; D possibly uses TRBD1 or TRBD2 (6 bases each). Trimming took off 5 bases at V and 3 bases at J, with 15 bases between the two ends. This CDR3 is built from 15 residues. Germline V gene lookup returns CDR1 KGHDR and CDR2 SFDVKD. CDR3 residues: CATSGPGALEETQYF. Written as DNA, the CDR3 is TGTGCCACCAGTGGCCCGGGGGCTTTAGAAGAGACCCAGTACTTC.

The rearrangement uses TRBV9 and TRBJ2-5; weak D call: TRBD2 (5 bases). CDR1 is SGDLS and CDR2 is YYNGEE in the germline V gene. This CDR3 is 13 amino acids long. The ends were cut back, 4 bases at V and 2 bases at J, with 9 bases in the middle. The CDR3 nucleotides are TGTGCCAGCAGCACTAGAAATCAAGAGACCCAGTACTTC. Its translation is CASSTRNQETQYF.

With respect to this clonotype: At one end, the junction sequence differs from germline, possibly due to a read error. CDR3 residues: CASSLTGASGNTIYF. The CDR3 region has the DNA TGTGCCAGCAGCCTAACAGGGGCCAGTGGAAACACCATATATTTT. The chain links TRBV7-3 to TRBJ1-3; 7 nucleotides line up with TRBD1. CDR1 SGHTA and CDR2 FQGTGA come from the germline V gene. This CDR3 region has 15 residues.

The J gene is TRBJ1-2, the V gene TRBV6-1; tentatively, D is TRBD1 (6 bases). CDR1 and CDR2 from the germline V gene are MNHNS and SASEGT. Between the trimmed V and J ends, which lost 6 bases and 6 bases, there was a span of 11 bases. CDR3 length equals 12 residues. The CDR3 nucleotides are TGTGCCAGCAGAGAGGGGGGACATGGCTACACCTTC. The encoded protein is CASREGGHGYTF.

This clonotype has a handful of counts. The chain recombines TRBV20-1 with TRBJ2-1; D is perhaps TRBD1 (7 bases). V was trimmed by 5 bases and J by 4 bases, leaving 15 bases between them. This CDR3 is built from 14 residues. CDR1 and CDR2 from the germline V gene are DFQATT and SNEGSKA (reference sequence). CDR3 DNA: TGCAGTGCTGCCGACAGGGCGGGGTACAATGAGCAGTTCTTC. Translation gives CSAADRAGYNEQFF.

The chain employs TRBV20-1 and TRBJ2-3; D is uncertain. There are 12 residues in the CDR3. Germline CDR1 is DFQATT and CDR2 is SNEGSKA (reference sequence). The V gene lost 3 bases and the J gene lost 2 bases, with 6 bases spanning the gap. The CDR3 sequence is CSARTVTDTQYF. CDR3 DNA sequence: TGCAGTGCTAGGACTGTCACAGATACGCAGTATTTT.

This clonotype was detected ten times or more. The rearrangement joins TRBV14 to TRBJ2-1, with 7 bases identical to TRBD2. CDR3 length: 17 amino acids. The V segment lost 5 bases and the J segment 0 bases; nucleotides outside the gene matches: 10. Germline CDR1 reads SGHDN; CDR2 reads FVKESK. CDR3 loop: CASSTYLGGGSYNEQFF. CDR3 sequence (DNA): TGTGCCAGCAGCACCTATTTGGGCGGGGGCTCCTACAATGAGCAGTTCTTC.

The rearrangement uses TRBV7-3 and TRBJ2-5; D tentatively fits TRBD1 or TRBD2 (5 bases each). Trimming removed 8 bases from V and 5 bases from J, with 18 bases in between. This CDR3 has 14 residues. Germline CDR1 SGHTA, CDR2 FQGTGA. The CDR3 nucleotides read TGTGCCAGCGCGTTCGTTGGGACCGGGGAGACCCAGTACTTC. Translated: CASAFVGTGETQYF.

The chain recombines TRBV5-1 with TRBJ1-3; D may be TRBD1 (6 bases). The CDR3 is 15 amino acids. The ends were cut back, 3 bases at V and 4 bases at J, with 14 bases in the middle. Germline CDR1 SGHRS, CDR2 YFSETQ. CDR3 in DNA: TGCGCCAGCAGCTCAACAGGGAGTGACGGAAACACCATATATTTT. Its protein product is CASSSTGSDGNTIYF.

This clonotype was counted ten times or more. CDR3 protein: CASSFWARRADTQYF. CDR3 nucleotides: TGTGCCAGCAGTTTTTGGGCCAGACGGGCAGATACGCAGTATTTT. The chain couples TRBV27 to TRBJ2-3, with D unclear. V lost 3 bases to trimming and J lost 4 bases, with 14 bases between them. This CDR3 region has 15 residues. The germline gives CDR1 MNHEY, CDR2 SMNVEV (reference sequence).